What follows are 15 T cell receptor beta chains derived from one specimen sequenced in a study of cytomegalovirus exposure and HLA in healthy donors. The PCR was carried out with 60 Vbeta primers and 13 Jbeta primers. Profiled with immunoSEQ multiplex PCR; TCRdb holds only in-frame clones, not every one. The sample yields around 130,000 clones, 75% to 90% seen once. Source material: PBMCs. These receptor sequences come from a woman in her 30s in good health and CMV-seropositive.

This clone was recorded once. CDR3: CASSYTDRRTEAFF. DNA for the CDR3: TGTGCCAGCAGTTATACGGACAGGCGGACTGAAGCTTTCTTT. The V and J genes are TRBV6-6 and TRBJ1-1; 7 bases fit TRBD1. Trimming at V came to 3 bases and at J to 5 bases, leaving 6 bases not matched to a gene. This CDR3 has 14 residues. CDR1 is MNHNY, CDR2 SVGAGI, per germline (reference sequence).

The CDR3 DNA is TGTGCCAGCAGTGAGGGACAGCCCTATGGCTACACCTTC. Translating it yields CASSEGQPYGYTF. The chain uses TRBV6-1 and TRBJ1-2, with 7 bases that match TRBD1. The CDR3 consists of 13 residues. Trimming cost V 3 bases and J 4 bases; bases outside gene matches: 2. Germline V gives CDR1 MNHNS, CDR2 SASEGT.

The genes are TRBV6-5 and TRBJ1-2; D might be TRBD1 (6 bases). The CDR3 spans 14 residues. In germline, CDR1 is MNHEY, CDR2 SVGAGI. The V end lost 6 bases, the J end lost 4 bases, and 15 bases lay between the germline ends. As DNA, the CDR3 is TGTGCCAGCAGCAGGGGCGGGCAAGGCTATGGCTACACCTTC. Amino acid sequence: CASSRGGQGYGYTF.

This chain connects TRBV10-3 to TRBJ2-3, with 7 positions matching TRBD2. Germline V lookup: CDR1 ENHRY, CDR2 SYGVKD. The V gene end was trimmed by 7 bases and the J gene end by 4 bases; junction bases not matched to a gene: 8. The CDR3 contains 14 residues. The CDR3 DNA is TGTGCCATCAAGAGCGGGGCCTCAGCAGATACGCAGTATTTT. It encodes CAIKSGASADTQYF.

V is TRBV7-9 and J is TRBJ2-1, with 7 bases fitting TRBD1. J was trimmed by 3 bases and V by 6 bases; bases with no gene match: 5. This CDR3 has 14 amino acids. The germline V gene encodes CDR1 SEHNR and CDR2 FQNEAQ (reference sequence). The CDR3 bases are TGTGCCAGCAGATCCGGGACAGACTACAATGAGCAGTTCTTC. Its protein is CASRSGTDYNEQFF. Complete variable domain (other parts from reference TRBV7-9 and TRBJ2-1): DTGVSQNPRHKITKRGQNVTFRCDPISEHNRLYWYRQTLGQGPEFLTYFQNEAQLEKSRLLSDRFSAERPKGSFSTLEIQRTEQGDSAMYLCASRSGTDYNEQFFGPGTRLTVL.

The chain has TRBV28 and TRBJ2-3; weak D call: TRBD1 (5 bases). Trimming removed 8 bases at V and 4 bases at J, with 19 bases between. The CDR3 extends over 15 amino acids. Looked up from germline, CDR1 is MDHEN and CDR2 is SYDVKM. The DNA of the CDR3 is TGTGCCAGCGTCGACACAGGTGTTGATTCAGATACGCAGTATTTT. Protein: CASVDTGVDSDTQYF.

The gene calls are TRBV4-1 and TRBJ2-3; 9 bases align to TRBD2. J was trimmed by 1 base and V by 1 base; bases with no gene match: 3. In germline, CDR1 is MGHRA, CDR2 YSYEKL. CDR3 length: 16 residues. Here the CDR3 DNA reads TGCGCCAGCAGCCAAGGGAGACTAGCGGGCACAGATACGCAGTATTTT. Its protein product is CASSQGRLAGTDTQYF.

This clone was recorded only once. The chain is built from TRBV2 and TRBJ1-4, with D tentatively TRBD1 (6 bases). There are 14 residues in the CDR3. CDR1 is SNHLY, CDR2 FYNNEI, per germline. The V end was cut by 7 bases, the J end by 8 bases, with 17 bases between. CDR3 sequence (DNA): TGTGCCAGCACCCTGGCAGGGGAGGGGGAAAAACTGTTTTTT. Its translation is CASTLAGEGEKLFF.

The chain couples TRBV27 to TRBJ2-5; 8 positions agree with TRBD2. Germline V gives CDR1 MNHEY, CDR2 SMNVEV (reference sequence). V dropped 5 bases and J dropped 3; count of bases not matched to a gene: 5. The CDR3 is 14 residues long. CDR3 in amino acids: CASSPTGLEETQYF. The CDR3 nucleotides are TGTGCCAGCAGTCCCACGGGACTAGAAGAGACCCAGTACTTC.

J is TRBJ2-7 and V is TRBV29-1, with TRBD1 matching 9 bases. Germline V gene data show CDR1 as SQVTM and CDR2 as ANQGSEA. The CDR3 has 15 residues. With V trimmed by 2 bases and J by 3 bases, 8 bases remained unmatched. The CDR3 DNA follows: TGCAGCGTTGAACGTAGGGACAGGGCGGACTACGAGCAGTACTTC. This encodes CSVERRDRADYEQYF.

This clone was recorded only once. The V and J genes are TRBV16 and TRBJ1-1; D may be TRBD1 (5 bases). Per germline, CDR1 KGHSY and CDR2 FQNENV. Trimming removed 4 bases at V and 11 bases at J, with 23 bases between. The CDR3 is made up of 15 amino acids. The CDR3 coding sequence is TGTGCCAGCAGCCGATGGGGCACCCTTCCCCCAGGGGCTTTCTTT. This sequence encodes CASSRWGTLPPGAFF.

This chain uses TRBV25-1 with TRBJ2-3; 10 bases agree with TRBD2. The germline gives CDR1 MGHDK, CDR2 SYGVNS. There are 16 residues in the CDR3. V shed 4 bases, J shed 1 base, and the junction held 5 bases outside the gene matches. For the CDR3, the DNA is TGTGCCAGCAGTGGGGGAGCGGGAGGGCGCACAGATACGCAGTATTTT. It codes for CASSGGAGGRTDTQYF.

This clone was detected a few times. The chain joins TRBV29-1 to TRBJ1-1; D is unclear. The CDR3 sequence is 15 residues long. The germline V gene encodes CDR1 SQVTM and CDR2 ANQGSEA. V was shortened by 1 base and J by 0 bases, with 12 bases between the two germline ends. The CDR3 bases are TGCAGCGTTGAAGGTCAGGTGTGGTTGAACACTGAAGCTTTCTTT. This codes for CSVEGQVWLNTEAFF.

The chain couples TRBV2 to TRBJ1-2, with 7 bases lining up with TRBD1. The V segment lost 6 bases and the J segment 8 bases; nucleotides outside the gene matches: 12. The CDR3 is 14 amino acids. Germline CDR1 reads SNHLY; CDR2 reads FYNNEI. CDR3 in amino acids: CASSTTGVAYGYTF. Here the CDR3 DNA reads TGTGCCAGCAGCACAACAGGGGTGGCATACGGCTACACCTTC.

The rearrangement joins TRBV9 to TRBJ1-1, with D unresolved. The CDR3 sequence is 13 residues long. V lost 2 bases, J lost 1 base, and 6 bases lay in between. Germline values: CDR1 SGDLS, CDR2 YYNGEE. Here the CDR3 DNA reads TGTGCCAGCAGCGTTACACAGAACACTGAAGCTTTCTTT. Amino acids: CASSVTQNTEAFF.